A single sample is the source of the 14 T cell receptor beta chains below, sequenced in a study of early T cells in non-severe SARS-CoV-2 infection (dated by TCRdb to the early 2020s). Receptor amplification or capture employed 5' RACE. TCRdb records NextSeq 500 as the sequencer. TCRdb's own reprocessing of the public reads used fastp at Q25 and MiXCR and kept productive beta chains. CDR3 protein sequences are deduplicated, and each keeps its most common genes and DNA. Counted in this sample were around 27,000 distinct CDR3 sequences; about 2.9% of them appeared once. The ten largest clones take up about 0.72% of the sample. The specimen was whole blood. The receptors here all came from an adult who was a healthcare worker with PCR-confirmed SARS-CoV-2 infection or an uninfected control (not recorded which).

By share, this clonotype ranks as medium-sized. J is TRBJ1-1 and V is TRBV7-2; maybe TRBD1 (6 bases). Trimming shortened V by 5 bases and J by 5 bases, and 15 bases separated the two germline ends. The CDR3 has 14 residues. Germline V gene data show CDR1 as SGHTA and CDR2 as FQGNSA. This CDR3 is CASSLSPGVTEAFF. The CDR3 coding sequence is TGTGCCAGCAGCCTTAGTCCAGGGGTAACTGAAGCTTTCTTT. The full variable domain, in which reference TRBV7-2 and TRBJ1-1 provide the parts outside the CDR3, is GAGVSQSPSNKVTEKGKDVELRCDPISGHTALYWYRQSLGQGLEFLIYFQGNSAPDKSGLPSDRFSAERTGGSVSTLTIQRTQQEDSAVYLCASSLSPGVTEAFFGQGTRLTVV.

This clonotype was picked up many times. The genes are TRBV7-2 and TRBJ1-1, with no clear D. The ends were cut back, 4 bases at V and 1 base at J, with 16 bases in the middle. CDR1 is SGHTA, CDR2 FQGNSA, per germline. This CDR3 region has 16 residues. CDR3 sequence: CASSSQPGLGNTEAFF. CDR3 nucleotides: TGTGCCAGCAGCTCCCAACCCGGGTTAGGGAACACTGAAGCTTTCTTT. Complete variable domain (other parts from reference TRBV7-2 and TRBJ1-1): GAGVSQSPSNKVTEKGKDVELRCDPISGHTALYWYRQSLGQGLEFLIYFQGNSAPDKSGLPSDRFSAERTGGSVSTLTIQRTQQEDSAVYLCASSSQPGLGNTEAFFGQGTRLTVV.

Many counts were recorded for this clonotype. V usage is TRBV6-2 or TRBV6-3 and J usage is TRBJ2-7; D remains ambiguous. The germline V gene has CDR1 MNHEY and CDR2 SVGEGT. Trimming cost V 4 bases and J 3 bases, with 10 bases left between them. The CDR3 runs 13 residues. The CDR3, as DNA: TGTGCCAGCAGTTCGGTTGTACGCTACGAGCAGTACGTC. Translating it yields CASSSVVRYEQYV.

This clonotype is medium-sized by share. The rearrangement links TRBV20-1 to TRBJ2-1, with a possible D match to TRBD2 (6 bases). Looked up from germline, CDR1 is DFQATT and CDR2 is SNEGSKA (reference sequence). The CDR3 consists of 14 residues. V lost 2 bases to trimming and J lost 7 bases, with 15 bases between them. DNA of the CDR3: TGCAGTGCTAGACCCGGGGGTTTTGGGAATGAGCAGTTCTTC. Its protein product is CSARPGGFGNEQFF.

In this sample, this clonotype turned up many times. J is TRBJ2-2 and V is TRBV7-6, with D possibly being TRBD1 (6 bases). Germline lookup yields CDR1 SGHVS and CDR2 FNYEAQ. Trimming left V 8 bases short and J 6 bases short, with 22 bases between. The CDR3 loop spans 16 amino acids. The chain's CDR3 is CASGQPGRTDSGELFF. For the CDR3, the DNA is TGTGCCAGCGGCCAACCGGGCAGGACAGATTCCGGGGAGCTGTTTTTT. Full variable domain (outside the CDR3, taken from reference TRBV7-6 and TRBJ2-2): GAGVSQSPRYKVTKRGQDVALRCDPISGHVSLYWYRQALGQGPEFLTYFNYEAQQDKSGLPNDRFSAERPEGSISTLTIQRTEQRDSAMYRCASGQPGRTDSGELFFGEGSRLTVL.

This clonotype has at least ten counts. At one end the junction does not follow the germline gene, possibly because of a read error. The rearrangement uses TRBV5-1 and TRBJ1-1; D remains unclear. Germline V lookup: CDR1 SGHRS, CDR2 YFSETQ. This CDR3 is 14 amino acids long. The CDR3 sequence is CASSLSSLKTEAFF. The CDR3 DNA follows: TGCGCCAGCAGCTTGTCGTCCCTGAAGACTGAAGCTTTCTTT.

This clonotype was seen at least ten times. The chain joins TRBV11-2 to TRBJ1-1, with 8 nucleotides matching TRBD1. From germline, CDR1 is SGHAT and CDR2 FQNNGV. V trimming: 5 bases; J trimming: 1 base; junction bases outside the gene matches: 9. This CDR3 spans 16 amino acids. The CDR3 DNA reads TGTGCCAGCAGCCACGGGGCAGGGGGCCGGAACACTGAAGCTTTCTTT. This sequence encodes CASSHGAGGRNTEAFF.

This clonotype has a count of ten or more. The chain combines TRBV18 with TRBJ2-2; 8 bases agree with TRBD2. The V and J ends lost 3 bases and 5 bases, in that order; junction bases with no gene match: 8. CDR1 and CDR2 from the germline V gene are KGHSH and LQKENI. The CDR3 is 16 amino acids. For the CDR3, the DNA is TGTGCCAGCTCACCTCCGGGACTAGTGGGGACCGGGGAGCTGTTTTTT. This encodes CASSPPGLVGTGELFF.

Many counts were recorded for this clonotype. The J gene is TRBJ2-1, the V gene TRBV7-2, with 8 positions matching TRBD2. The junction had 20 bases not matched to a gene; V was cut back by 1 base and J by 15 bases. The length of the CDR3 is 17 residues. The V gene's germline CDR1 is SGHTA and CDR2 FQGNSA. CDR3 sequence reads: CASSLESSQRGFNRRFF. In nucleotides, the CDR3 is TGTGCCAGCAGCTTAGAGTCGTCGCAGCGGGGGTTTAACAGGCGGTTCTTC.

The table lists this clonotype with a few counts. J is TRBJ2-2 and V is TRBV7-9; 11 bases are shared with TRBD1. The CDR3 has 16 amino acids. Germline CDR1 and CDR2: SEHNR and FQNEAQ (reference sequence). V was pared by 11 bases and J by 4 bases, with 12 bases of the junction left unmatched. CDR3 loop: CAANRDRGSITGELFF. CDR3 DNA sequence: TGTGCCGCGAACCGGGACAGGGGGTCTATCACCGGGGAGCTGTTTTTT.

In the case of this clonotype: With a much larger clone just one base away, this may be a read error. This chain connects TRBV6-9 to TRBJ1-6, with D possibly being TRBD1 (5 bases). CDR1 MNHGY and CDR2 SVAAGI come from the germline V gene. The CDR3 is 18 amino acids. The CDR3 protein is CASSYSTGASSCNSPLHF. CDR3 DNA: TGTGCCAGCAGTTATTCTACAGGTGCTAGCTCCTGTAATTCACCCCTCCACTTT.

This clonotype showed up many times. The V call is TRBV29-1, the J call TRBJ2-3, with D unresolved. Germline CDR1 is SQVTM and CDR2 is ANQGSEA. The V end was cut by 2 bases, the J end by 3 bases, with 12 bases between. The CDR3 has 14 residues. CDR3 in amino acids: CSVEKTPRTDTQYF. The CDR3 coding sequence is TGCAGCGTTGAAAAGACACCTCGAACAGATACGCAGTATTTT.

The table lists this clonotype with many counts. The V call is TRBV5-6, the J call TRBJ2-3; D is ambiguous. Trimming removed 1 base from V and 1 base from J, with 7 bases in between. The CDR3 is made up of 14 amino acids. Germline V CDR1 and CDR2: SGHDT, YYEEEE. The CDR3 loop is CASSLYLRTDTQYF. DNA for the CDR3: TGTGCCAGCAGCTTGTACCTTCGCACAGATACGCAGTATTTT.

This clonotype has at least ten counts. The rearrangement links TRBV7-2 to TRBJ2-5; 8 bases fit TRBD2. The germline gives CDR1 SGHTA, CDR2 FQGNSA. The CDR3 covers 14 residues. The trim removed 3 bases at V and 2 bases at J, leaving 2 bases unmatched. The CDR3 nucleotides are TGTGCCAGCAGCTTTAGCGGGGCACAAGAGACCCAGTACTTC. Translated: CASSFSGAQETQYF.